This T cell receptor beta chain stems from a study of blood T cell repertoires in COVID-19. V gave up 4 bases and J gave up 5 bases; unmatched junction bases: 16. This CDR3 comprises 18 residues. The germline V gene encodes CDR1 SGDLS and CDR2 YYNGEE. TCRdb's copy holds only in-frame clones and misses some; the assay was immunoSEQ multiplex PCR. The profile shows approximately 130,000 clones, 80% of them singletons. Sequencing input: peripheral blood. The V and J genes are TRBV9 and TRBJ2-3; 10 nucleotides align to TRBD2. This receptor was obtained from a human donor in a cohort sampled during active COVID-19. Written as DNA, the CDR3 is TGTGCCAGCAGCCCCCATACCGGGAGCGGGGGGGCCGGAGATACGCAGTATTTT. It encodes CASSPHTGSGGAGDTQYF.